The source of this TCR beta chain is a study of shared clonotypes between healthy human individuals. General study points: Several donors had 5% to 6% of their naive CD4 clonotypes in common.

This clone appeared a single time. Its antigen is not identified. Deep level was the assay's run setting. Using immunoSEQ multiplex PCR, the repertoire was profiled, and TCRdb retains in-frame clones only, with some absent. This table has around 2.5 million clones, approximately 93% appearing once. The CDR3 extends over 18 amino acids. The J segment lost 4 bases and the V segment lost 4 bases, leaving 9 bases of the junction unmatched. CDR1 is SGHTA, CDR2 FQGNSA, per germline. Adult donors, all healthy and HIV-negative, had no recent acute infections or vaccinations. What was sequenced was naive CD4+ T cells from PBMCs. This sample's subset: CD45RA+ positively selected. V and J are TRBV7-2 and TRBJ2-2, with 13 bases lining up with TRBD2. The clonotype originates from a man aged 18 to 30 in good health. Some clones in this sample may be carry-over from other donors' samples. The CDR3 sequence: CASSSRTSGSMGTGELFF. For the CDR3, the DNA is TGTGCCAGCAGCTCGCGGACTAGCGGGAGCATGGGCACCGGGGAGCTGTTTTTT.